These 27 T cell receptor beta chains were sequenced from one sample in a study of beta chain features in type 1 diabetes. As every portion of the isolated RNA was reverse transcribed, the sequencing read expressed TCRB transcripts. Profiled with immunoSEQ multiplex PCR; TCRdb holds only in-frame clones, not every one. Of around 450,000 clones in the sample, 9.5% to 12% are singletons; the top ten hold more than 0.045%. The source material was naive CD4+ T cells from blood. The receptors stem from a young woman in good health.

This clone was detected a few times. This chain joins TRBV19 and TRBJ1-1; 7 bases match TRBD1. CDR3 length: 15 amino acids. Germline CDR1 and CDR2: LNHDA and SQIVND (reference sequence). V lost 0 bases, J lost 4 bases, and 5 bases stayed unmatched. CDR3 sequence reads: CASSIDNRGGTEAFF. CDR3 DNA sequence: TGTGCCAGTAGTATAGATAACAGGGGCGGCACTGAAGCTTTCTTT.

This clone occurred a few times. This chain links TRBV29-1 with TRBJ1-1; D is perhaps TRBD1 (6 bases). Germline CDR1 reads SQVTM; CDR2 reads ANQGSEA. V lost 4 bases, J lost 0 bases, and 12 bases lay in between. CDR3 size: 14 residues. CDR3 sequence: CSVVGGALNTEAFF. The CDR3 DNA follows: TGCAGCGTTGTGGGGGGGGCCTTGAACACTGAAGCTTTCTTT.

This clone was picked up a small number of times. V gene TRBV5-4 combines with J gene TRBJ2-2; no clear D. This CDR3 contains 12 residues. V was trimmed by 4 bases and J by 4 bases, leaving 5 bases between them. CDR1 SGHNT and CDR2 YYREEE come from the germline V gene (reference sequence). DNA for the CDR3: TGTGCCAGCAGCGTCGTCACCGGGGAGCTGTTTTTT. Translated: CASSVVTGELFF.

This clone has a handful of counts. The V and J genes are TRBV7-2 and TRBJ2-5; D is possibly TRBD1 (5 bases). The CDR3 spans 16 residues. Germline loops: CDR1 SGHTA, CDR2 FQGNSA. Trimming stripped 5 bases from V and 4 bases from J, with 20 bases between. This chain's CDR3 is CASSPRVGLGRETQYF. CDR3 in DNA: TGTGCCAGCAGCCCAAGAGTGGGGCTGGGGCGAGAGACCCAGTACTTC.

This clone showed up just a few times. This chain uses TRBV29-1 with TRBJ2-3; maybe TRBD2 (6 bases). From germline, CDR1 is SQVTM and CDR2 ANQGSEA. The CDR3 runs 12 residues. With 4 bases removed from V and 8 bases from J, the gap between germline ends came to 13 bases. CDR3 nucleotide sequence: TGCAGCGTTGTAGGGCAGGGAGGTACGCAGTATTTT. Translating it yields CSVVGQGGTQYF.

V gene TRBV7-9 combines with J gene TRBJ2-3; D perhaps matches TRBD1 (5 bases). The CDR3 sequence is 14 residues long. The V gene lost 8 bases and the J gene lost 3 bases, with 15 bases spanning the gap. CDR1 and CDR2 from the germline V gene are SEHNR and FQNEAQ (reference sequence). The CDR3 DNA sequence: TGTGCCAGCGTTCGGACATCGATGACAGATACGCAGTATTTT. It is translated as CASVRTSMTDTQYF.

The chain employs TRBV4-3 and TRBJ2-5, with 12 bases aligning to TRBD1. The CDR3 sequence is 16 residues long. Germline V gene data show CDR1 as LGHNA and CDR2 as YSLEER. V lost 3 bases, J lost 5 bases, and 7 bases stayed unmatched. The CDR3 spells CASSQSGTGGLETQYF. The CDR3 DNA reads TGCGCCAGCAGCCAGTCCGGGACAGGGGGCTTGGAGACCCAGTACTTC.

The chain couples TRBV4-2 to TRBJ2-5, with 7 nucleotides matching TRBD2. With 0 bases clipped from V and 3 bases from J, the junction kept 10 bases outside the gene matches. The CDR3 loop spans 17 amino acids. Germline V gene data show CDR1 as LGHNA and CDR2 as YNFKEQ. The CDR3 is CASSQDWDSRGEETQYF. As DNA, the CDR3 is TGTGCCAGCAGCCAAGATTGGGACTCCCGGGGGGAAGAGACCCAGTACTTC.

The chain uses TRBV7-3 and TRBJ1-6; no firm D call. Trimming took 1 base from V and 5 from J, leaving 9 bases between them. The germline V gene encodes CDR1 SGHTA and CDR2 FQGTGA. This CDR3 spans 15 amino acids. Here the CDR3 reads CASSLSGQNNSPLHF. CDR3 nucleotides: TGTGCCAGCAGCTTAAGTGGCCAGAATAATTCACCCCTCCACTTT. The whole variable domain, remainder taken from reference TRBV7-3 and TRBJ1-6, is GAGVSQTPSNKVTEKGKYVELRCDPISGHTALYWYRQSLGQGPEFLIYFQGTGAADDSGLPNDRFFAVRPEGSVSTLKIQRTERGDSAVYLCASSLSGQNNSPLHFGNGTRLTVT.

The V and J genes are TRBV4-2 and TRBJ2-3, with D possibly being TRBD2 (6 bases). This CDR3 spans 17 amino acids. Trimming removed 1 base at V and 2 bases at J, with 16 bases between. Per the germline V gene, CDR1 is LGHNA and CDR2 is YNFKEQ. The CDR3 DNA follows: TGTGCCAGCAGCCAAGTAAGGGGACTGTACAACACAGATACGCAGTATTTT. Its protein product is CASSQVRGLYNTDTQYF.

This chain links TRBV29-1 with TRBJ2-3, with 7 bases lining up with TRBD2. This CDR3 has 15 residues. The trim removed 1 base at V and 1 base at J, leaving 5 bases unmatched. CDR1 and CDR2 (germline): SQVTM, ANQGSEA. CDR3 nucleotide sequence: TGCAGCGTTGAAGTAAGCGGGGTGCGCACAGATACGCAGTATTTT. This sequence encodes CSVEVSGVRTDTQYF.

Details on this clone: The same CDR3 also results from other DNA sequences found in this sample. The chain combines TRBV9 with TRBJ2-3; 8 nucleotides line up with TRBD2. The junction had 2 bases not matched to a gene; V was cut back by 0 bases and J by 5 bases. The CDR3 loop spans 14 amino acids. Germline V lookup: CDR1 SGDLS, CDR2 YYNGEE. Written as DNA, the CDR3 is TGTGCCAGCAGCGTAGGGCTAGCGGGAGATACGCAGTATTTT. Its protein product is CASSVGLAGDTQYF.

The rearrangement links TRBV28 to TRBJ2-7; TRBD1 or TRBD2 may be the D gene (6 bases each). The length of the CDR3 is 16 residues. In germline, CDR1 is MDHEN, CDR2 SYDVKM. Between the trimmed V and J ends, which lost 5 bases and 0 bases, there was a span of 17 bases. The CDR3 coding sequence is TGTGCCAGCAGTCAGGGACACGGGGGTGGCTCCTACGAGCAGTACGTC. This encodes CASSQGHGGGSYEQYV.

This chain connects TRBV5-1 to TRBJ1-1, with D possibly matching TRBD1 (5 bases). Germline CDR1 is SGHRS and CDR2 is YFSETQ. The CDR3 is made up of 15 amino acids. V was trimmed by 4 bases and J by 1 base, leaving 14 bases between them. Written as DNA, the CDR3 is TGCGCCAGCAGCCCTTGGACCCAGGGGAACACTGAAGCTTTCTTT. Its translation is CASSPWTQGNTEAFF.

This clone was seen only a few times. CDR3: CASSKDSLDYEQYV. The CDR3 DNA sequence: TGCGCCAGCAGCAAGGACAGCCTAGACTACGAGCAGTACGTC. The chain couples TRBV5-1 to TRBJ2-7, with a possible D match to TRBD1 (6 bases). Per the germline V gene, CDR1 is SGHRS and CDR2 is YFSETQ. V was clipped by 4 bases and J by 3 bases, with 14 bases between them. CDR3 length equals 14 residues.

This clone has a handful of counts. The V and J genes are TRBV2 and TRBJ2-7; 7 nucleotides line up with TRBD2. From germline, CDR1 is SNHLY and CDR2 FYNNEI. CDR3 length equals 13 residues. V gave up 10 bases and J gave up 1 base; unmatched junction bases: 7. The CDR3 loop reads CATREDSSYEQYV. CDR3 bases: TGTGCCACTCGGGAGGACTCTTCCTACGAGCAGTACGTC.

This clone occurred a few times. This chain connects TRBV11-3 to TRBJ2-4; D unclear. CDR3 length: 16 residues. The V and J ends lost 3 bases and 0 bases respectively, with 12 bases between them. Germline CDR1 and CDR2: SGHNT and YENEEA. The CDR3 protein is CASSFGKSLAKNIQYF. DNA of the CDR3: TGTGCCAGCAGCTTCGGAAAGTCCCTAGCCAAAAACATTCAGTACTTC.

The J gene is TRBJ1-3, the V gene TRBV7-9; D call uncertain. CDR1 and CDR2 (germline): SEHNR, FQNEAQ (reference sequence). Trimming removed 5 bases from V and 3 bases from J, with 11 bases in between. CDR3 length: 14 amino acids. CDR3 in DNA: TGTGCCAGCAGCGCGGCGACCTTTGGAAACACCATATATTTT. It codes for CASSAATFGNTIYF.

In this sample, this clone turned up a few times. The rearrangement joins TRBV7-9 to TRBJ2-7; D is unclear. Germline V gene data show CDR1 as SEHNR and CDR2 as FQNEAQ (reference sequence). Trimming pared 0 bases from V and 1 base from J, leaving 10 bases between. The CDR3 has 15 amino acids. CDR3 residues: CASSLAFLPSYEQYF. The CDR3 coding sequence is TGTGCCAGCAGCTTAGCTTTCCTACCATCCTACGAGCAGTACTTC.

The chain is built from TRBV7-9 and TRBJ2-5; D not certain. V lost 0 bases and J lost 5, with 7 bases in between. Per the germline V gene, CDR1 is SEHNR and CDR2 is FQNEAQ (reference sequence). The length of the CDR3 is 13 residues. The CDR3 protein is CASSLAPLETQYF. In nucleotides, the CDR3 is TGTGCCAGCAGCTTAGCGCCCCTGGAGACCCAGTACTTC. The variable domain in full, completed from reference TRBV7-9 and TRBJ2-5, reads DTGVSQNPRHKITKRGQNVTFRCDPISEHNRLYWYRQTLGQGPEFLTYFQNEAQLEKSRLLSDRFSAERPKGSFSTLEIQRTEQGDSAMYLCASSLAPLETQYFGPGTRLLVL.

A few counts support this clone. The J gene is TRBJ1-1, the V gene TRBV7-9; no clear D. The germline V gene has CDR1 SEHNR and CDR2 FQNEAQ (reference sequence). The V and J ends lost 6 bases and 1 base respectively, with 6 bases between them. The CDR3 length is 12 residues. The CDR3 sequence is CASRNPNTEAFF. CDR3 nucleotides: TGTGCCAGCAGAAACCCGAACACTGAAGCTTTCTTT.

This chain links TRBV7-9 with TRBJ2-1; D is perhaps TRBD2 (5 bases). With 4 bases removed from V and 9 bases from J, the gap between germline ends came to 7 bases. CDR3 size: 11 residues. Per the germline V gene, CDR1 is SEHNR and CDR2 is FQNEAQ (reference sequence). CDR3 protein: CASSSSSEQFF. In DNA, the CDR3 is TGTGCCAGCAGCTCTAGCAGTGAGCAGTTCTTC.

This clone was seen a few times. CDR3 coding DNA: TGCAGTGCCGGGGACTCCAATGAGCAGTTCTTC. Amino acid sequence: CSAGDSNEQFF. This sequence joins TRBV20-1 and TRBJ2-1; possibly TRBD2 for D (6 bases). Trimming cost V 6 bases and J 6 bases, with 9 bases left between them. Per the germline V gene, CDR1 is DFQATT and CDR2 is SNEGSKA (reference sequence). The CDR3 is made up of 11 amino acids.

The chain is built from TRBV6-1 and TRBJ2-1; TRBD1 agrees at 7 bases. The CDR3 covers 15 residues. From germline, CDR1 is MNHNS and CDR2 SASEGT. Trimming cost V 5 bases and J 2 bases; bases outside gene matches: 6. CDR3: CASSPGQEAYNEQFF. CDR3 in DNA: TGTGCCAGCAGTCCCGGACAGGAGGCCTACAATGAGCAGTTCTTC.

The sample holds a few counts of this clone. CDR3: CASSPRTGEETQYF. DNA of the CDR3: TGTGCCAGCAGCCCCCGGACAGGGGAAGAGACCCAGTACTTC. The V and J genes are TRBV7-2 and TRBJ2-5, with 9 bases aligning to TRBD1. Germline V gives CDR1 SGHTA, CDR2 FQGNSA. The ends lost 5 bases at V and 3 bases at J; junction bases unmatched: 4. The CDR3 spans 14 residues. Full variable domain (rest looked up from reference TRBV7-2 and TRBJ2-5): GAGVSQSPSNKVTEKGKDVELRCDPISGHTALYWYRQSLGQGLEFLIYFQGNSAPDKSGLPSDRFSAERTGGSVSTLTIQRTQQEDSAVYLCASSPRTGEETQYFGPGTRLLVL.

The chain uses TRBV5-1 and TRBJ2-5; possibly TRBD2 for D (7 bases). The ends were cut back, 0 bases at V and 5 bases at J, with 11 bases in the middle. CDR3 length equals 14 residues. CDR1 is SGHRS and CDR2 is YFSETQ in the germline V gene. The CDR3: CASSLVRGRETQYF. DNA of the CDR3: TGCGCCAGCAGCTTGGTGCGGGGGCGGGAGACCCAGTACTTC.

This clone was counted between two and nine times. The chain combines TRBV7-2 with TRBJ1-4; a possible D gene is TRBD1 (5 bases). Germline-derived CDR1 and CDR2 are SGHTA and FQGNSA. The CDR3 consists of 15 residues. V was clipped by 5 bases and J by 6 bases, with 16 bases between them. The CDR3 bases are TGTGCCAGCAGCCTACGGGACTTTGGTGATGAAAAACTGTTTTTT. Translating gives CASSLRDFGDEKLFF. Full variable domain (rest looked up from reference TRBV7-2 and TRBJ1-4): GAGVSQSPSNKVTEKGKDVELRCDPISGHTALYWYRQSLGQGLEFLIYFQGNSAPDKSGLPSDRFSAERTGGSVSTLTIQRTQQEDSAVYLCASSLRDFGDEKLFFGSGTQLSVL.